One and the same sample provided the 17 T cell receptor beta chains below, sequenced in a study of shared clonotypes between healthy human individuals. The repertoire was sequenced with immunoSEQ multiplex PCR; TCRdb's copy has only in-frame clones and lacks some. The sample carries roughly 410,000 clones, roughly 96% recorded once. Sequenced input: memory CD8+ T cells sorted from blood. Subset noted: CD45RO+ cells pooled with CCR7-negative TemRA cells. Every receptor here comes from a man aged 25-40 years in good health.

This clone was recorded a few times. The V and J genes are TRBV18 and TRBJ2-2, with D unclear. The CDR3 runs to 13 residues. V was shortened by 0 bases and J by 1 base, with 0 bases between the two germline ends. CDR1 is KGHSH and CDR2 is LQKENI in the germline V gene. For the CDR3, the DNA is TGTGCCAGCTCACCACCGAACACCGGGGAGCTGTTTTTT. Protein: CASSPPNTGELFF.

The chain joins TRBV4-2 to TRBJ2-1; 14 nucleotides align to TRBD2. CDR1 and CDR2 from the germline V gene are LGHNA and YNFKEQ. With 1 base clipped from V and 7 bases from J, the junction kept 9 bases outside the gene matches. The CDR3 has 18 residues. The CDR3 coding sequence is TGTGCCAGCAGCCAAGTCCTCCCCCGACTAGCGGGAGGGAATGAGCAGTTCTTC. Residues: CASSQVLPRLAGGNEQFF.

About this clone: Other nucleotide sequences from this sample produce the same CDR3. The chain has TRBV6-1 and TRBJ2-5; 8 nucleotides line up with TRBD1. The V and J ends lost 3 bases and 5 bases, in that order; junction bases with no gene match: 8. Per germline, CDR1 MNHNS and CDR2 SASEGT. The length of the CDR3 is 15 residues. The CDR3 reads CASSETGEDWETQYF. The CDR3 DNA sequence: TGTGCCAGCAGTGAGACAGGGGAGGACTGGGAGACCCAGTACTTC.

V gene TRBV25-1 combines with J gene TRBJ1-5; D gene uncertain. The V gene's germline CDR1 is MGHDK and CDR2 SYGVNS. Trimming removed 3 bases from V and 0 bases from J, with 6 bases in between. The CDR3 loop spans 14 amino acids. CDR3 amino acids: CASSEEYSNQPQHF. CDR3 sequence (DNA): TGTGCCAGCAGTGAGGAGTATAGCAATCAGCCCCAGCATTTT.

As regards this clone: This specimen includes other DNA sequences encoding the same CDR3. The rearrangement uses TRBV28 and TRBJ1-1; D is ambiguous. Germline-derived CDR1 and CDR2 are MDHEN and SYDVKM. The V and J ends lost 3 bases and 1 base respectively, with 6 bases between them. This CDR3 has 13 residues. The CDR3 sequence: CASSFRPNTEAFF. CDR3 DNA: TGTGCCAGCAGTTTCCGCCCGAACACTGAAGCTTTCTTT.

This chain connects TRBV4-1 to TRBJ2-5, with 9 bases lining up with TRBD1. There are 15 residues in the CDR3. CDR1 and CDR2 from the germline V gene are MGHRA and YSYEKL. J gave up 5 bases and V 4 bases, and 8 bases lay outside the gene matches. This CDR3 is CASSRIQGARETQYF. CDR3 coding DNA: TGCGCCAGCAGCCGCATACAGGGGGCAAGGGAGACCCAGTACTTC.

The table lists this clone with a count of one. V gene TRBV6-5 combines with J gene TRBJ2-7; 10 bases line up with TRBD1. V dropped 0 bases and J dropped 6; count of bases not matched to a gene: 2. The CDR3 runs to 14 residues. Per the germline V gene, CDR1 is MNHEY and CDR2 is SVGAGI. This CDR3 is CASSYSGQGSEQYF. CDR3 in DNA: TGTGCCAGCAGTTACTCGGGACAGGGGTCCGAGCAGTACTTC.

The V call is TRBV7-8, the J call TRBJ2-7, with 9 bases lining up with TRBD2. Unmatched junction bases numbered 7, after V lost 3 bases and J lost 4 bases. CDR1 is SGHVS, CDR2 FQNEAQ, per germline. This CDR3 region has 15 residues. The CDR3 DNA sequence: TGTGCCAGCAGCTTTTTCGGCCTAGCGGGGTACGAGCAGTACTTC. Its protein product is CASSFFGLAGYEQYF.

This chain links TRBV19 with TRBJ1-5, with D maybe TRBD1 (6 bases). The CDR3 extends over 15 amino acids. Trimming cost V 3 bases and J 1 base, with 10 bases left between them. Germline V CDR1 and CDR2: LNHDA, SQIVND (reference sequence). CDR3 coding DNA: TGTGCCAGTAGTATTGGTAGGGGGAGCAATCAGCCCCAGCATTTT. The encoded protein is CASSIGRGSNQPQHF.

The J gene is TRBJ2-2, the V gene TRBV10-3, with TRBD1 matching over 9 bases. Germline CDR1 ENHRY, CDR2 SYGVKD. The CDR3 loop spans 13 amino acids. V gave up 8 bases and J gave up 7 bases; unmatched junction bases: 5. DNA of the CDR3: TGTGCCATCGGGGACAGGGCCGACGGGGAGCTGTTTTTT. It codes for CAIGDRADGELFF.

The CDR3 coding sequence is TGTGCCAGCAGTTTCATGGCAGGGGTTTCCGAAAAACTGTTTTTT. Translation gives CASSFMAGVSEKLFF. V is TRBV28 and J is TRBJ1-4, with a weak D call TRBD1 (6 bases). V gave up 3 bases and J gave up 8 bases, with 16 bases separating them. Germline V CDR1 and CDR2: MDHEN, SYDVKM. The CDR3 loop spans 15 amino acids.

This chain connects TRBV30 to TRBJ1-2; D unclear. The V end was cut by 7 bases, the J end by 6 bases, with 18 bases between. Germline V gives CDR1 GTSNPN, CDR2 SVGIG (reference sequence). The CDR3 has 13 residues. The CDR3 loop reads CASRRRLGDGYTF. CDR3 in DNA: TGTGCCTCCAGGAGGCGCCTCGGGGATGGCTACACCTTC.

CDR3 nucleotide sequence: TGTGCCAGCAGTGATTTTGGGGGTACTGAAGCTTTCTTT. This gives the protein CASSDFGGTEAFF. The chain recombines TRBV2 with TRBJ1-1; a possible D gene is TRBD1 (5 bases). Germline V gene data show CDR1 as SNHLY and CDR2 as FYNNEI. Trimming pared 3 bases from V and 5 bases from J, leaving 10 bases between. The length of the CDR3 is 13 residues.

This chain joins TRBV5-8 and TRBJ2-7; D is ambiguous. V lost 5 bases to trimming and J lost 6 bases, with 15 bases between them. The germline V gene has CDR1 SGHTS and CDR2 YDEGEE. This CDR3 has 13 amino acids. In DNA, the CDR3 is TGTGCCAGCAGTTTAAACCCGTGGGGCGAGCAGTACTTC. Translated: CASSLNPWGEQYF.

V gene TRBV18 combines with J gene TRBJ2-5; tentatively, D is TRBD2 (8 bases). The CDR3 is made up of 15 amino acids. Germline assignment: CDR1 KGHSH and CDR2 LQKENI. The germline V and J ends were trimmed by 2 bases and 5 bases, with 15 bases remaining between them. The CDR3, as DNA: TGTGCCAGCTCACCAGTGGGACAGCGGGGGGAGACCCAGTACTTC. It specifies CASSPVGQRGETQYF.

This rearrangement joins TRBV6-1 to TRBJ2-5; maybe TRBD2 (5 bases). CDR3 length: 13 residues. V was clipped by 8 bases and J by 5 bases, with 15 bases between them. Germline V gene lookup returns CDR1 MNHNS and CDR2 SASEGT. CDR3 sequence reads: CASVFGLAETQYF. Written as DNA, the CDR3 is TGTGCCAGCGTATTTGGACTTGCGGAGACCCAGTACTTC.

A remark on this clone: This CDR3 is also generated by other DNA sequences in the sample. The chain links TRBV27 to TRBJ2-6; no firm D call. Germline lookup yields CDR1 MNHEY and CDR2 SMNVEV (reference sequence). The CDR3 sequence is 13 residues long. V lost 3 bases and J lost 0, with 0 bases in between. CDR3 coding DNA: TGTGCCAGCAGTTTCTCTGGGGCCAACGTCCTGACTTTC. This translates into CASSFSGANVLTF.